This T cell receptor (beta chain) was sequenced for a study of T cells after yellow fever vaccination. TCRdb reprocessed the 5' RACE reads via MiXCR and lists one record per CDR3 protein. The sample shows 120,000 or so distinct CDR3 sequences, roughly 15% of them seen only once. Study findings and constraints: Clonotypes shared by both compartments, CD4 and CD8, made up a small share.

In the case of this clonotype: Its antigen is still unknown.

J lost 3 bases, V lost 7 bases, and 9 bases had no gene match. The CDR3 length is 15 residues. The sample consisted of CD8+ T cells sorted from PBMCs, taken 5 days after the yellow fever booster vaccination. The sequence was collected from a young man who received the YFV17D yellow fever vaccine. This sequence joins TRBV12-3 or TRBV12-4 and TRBJ2-3, with 8 bases aligning to TRBD1. The DNA for the CDR3 is TGTGCCAGCACCGAAGGACAGGGCTTGACAGATACGCAGTATTTT. Protein: CASTEGQGLTDTQYF.